These 21 T cell receptor beta chains share one sample of origin, sequenced in a study of early stage breast cancer tumors (dated by TCRdb to between 2016 and 2019). Receptor libraries were prepared by the immunoSEQ multiplex PCR assay. TCRdb provides this immuneACCESS table in a form limited to in-frame rearrangements. Some clones are lacking; in checked studies, under half of them reflect an unresolved V gene, and why the rest are absent is not known. The sample data list about 21,000 clones, and roughly three quarters of these were observed just once. The ten biggest clones cover 25% to 35% of the sample. Sequencing was carried out using blood. The receptors here all came from a person between 55 and 69 years old with breast cancer.

This clone counts as medium-sized. The J gene is TRBJ2-7, the V gene TRBV29-1; 10 bases match TRBD1. Germline lookup yields CDR1 SQVTM and CDR2 ANQGSEA. The CDR3 consists of 13 residues. V dropped 7 bases and J dropped 6; count of bases not matched to a gene: 9. CDR3 loop: CSGGTGAFSEQYF. CDR3 bases: TGCAGCGGGGGGACAGGGGCGTTTTCCGAGCAGTACTTC.

The genes are TRBV19 and TRBJ2-7; possibly TRBD2 for D (6 bases). CDR3 size: 14 residues. The germline gives CDR1 LNHDA, CDR2 SQIVND (reference sequence). V lost 2 bases and J 4 bases, leaving 12 bases between the germline ends. The chain's CDR3 is CASSIRMEGYEQYF. CDR3 bases: TGTGCCAGTAGTATAAGGATGGAGGGGTACGAGCAGTACTTC.

The chain combines TRBV7-3 with TRBJ2-7; D is undetermined. CDR3 length equals 13 residues. V was shortened by 2 bases and J by 3 bases, with 8 bases between the two germline ends. CDR1 is SGHTA, CDR2 FQGTGA, per germline. This chain's CDR3 is CASSLLQGYEQYF. CDR3 in DNA: TGTGCCAGCAGCTTATTACAAGGCTACGAGCAGTACTTC.

The chain combines TRBV5-6 with TRBJ1-1, with D hard to call. Germline V gives CDR1 SGHDT, CDR2 YYEEEE. CDR3 length equals 14 residues. V lost 4 bases, J lost 4 bases, and 14 bases lay in between. The CDR3 coding sequence is TGTGCCAGCAGCAAGCACAGATACGGCACTGAAGCTTTCTTT. Its protein is CASSKHRYGTEAFF.

CDR3: CASRITGGQERANEQFF. CDR3 nucleotides: TGTGCCAGCAGAATCACGGGGGGACAGGAGCGTGCTAATGAGCAGTTCTTC. The J gene is TRBJ2-1, the V gene TRBV25-1, with a tentative D call TRBD1 (8 bases). The germline V and J ends were trimmed by 6 bases and 7 bases, with 25 bases remaining between them. Germline V gene lookup returns CDR1 MGHDK and CDR2 SYGVNS. The CDR3 extends over 17 amino acids.

This clone has more than one count but fewer than ten. J is TRBJ2-5 and V is TRBV25-1; 9 bases align to TRBD1. The CDR3 is 12 amino acids. Trimming removed 8 bases from V and 5 bases from J; junction bases left unmatched: 3. Germline loops: CDR1 MGHDK, CDR2 SYGVNS. The CDR3 here is CASGGQGETQYF. CDR3 nucleotide sequence: TGTGCCAGCGGTGGACAGGGGGAGACCCAGTACTTC.

This clone was counted a few times. The germline gene is not matched at one end of the junction; a read error may be the cause. The J gene is TRBJ2-1, the V gene TRBV7-8; 12 bases align to TRBD2. Germline CDR1 is SGHVS and CDR2 is FQNEAQ. CDR3 length: 16 residues. The CDR3 coding sequence is TGTGCCAGCAGCCTAGCTAGCGGGGGGGCTCCCAATGAGCAGTTCTTC. This gives the protein CASSLASGGAPNEQFF.

V usage is TRBV4-1 and J usage is TRBJ2-1; D ambiguous. Germline V gene sequence: CDR1 MGHRA, CDR2 YSYEKL. This CDR3 has 15 amino acids. The V end lost 3 bases, the J end lost 8 bases, and 17 bases lay between the germline ends. The CDR3 region is CASSQVGMVVDEQFF. CDR3 in DNA: TGCGCCAGCAGCCAGGTAGGGATGGTCGTCGATGAGCAGTTCTTC.

The genes are TRBV5-1 and TRBJ2-5; D possibly matches TRBD1 or TRBD2 (6 bases each). This CDR3 has 15 amino acids. V lost 9 bases and J lost 2, with 20 bases in between. CDR1 is SGHRS and CDR2 is YFSETQ in the germline V gene. CDR3 amino acids: CATKIQGLGQETQYF. The CDR3 region has the DNA TGCGCCACCAAGATACAGGGACTGGGGCAAGAGACCCAGTACTTC.

The V call is TRBV5-6, the J call TRBJ2-7; D not certain. The germline gives CDR1 SGHDT, CDR2 YYEEEE. Trimming shortened V by 0 bases and J by 7 bases, and 11 bases separated the two germline ends. CDR3 length equals 13 residues. As DNA, the CDR3 is TGTGCCAGCAGCTTGGAACGGCCTGGGGAGCAGTACTTC. It translates to CASSLERPGEQYF.

V and J are TRBV5-6 and TRBJ1-5, with D uncertain. Germline V gene data show CDR1 as SGHDT and CDR2 as YYEEEE. Trimming removed 0 bases from V and 3 bases from J, with 10 bases in between. The CDR3 extends over 15 amino acids. The CDR3 spells CASSLVMGINQPQHF. The CDR3 DNA reads as TGTGCCAGCAGCTTGGTTATGGGGATCAATCAGCCCCAGCATTTT.

This clone has a single count. The chain has TRBV4-1 and TRBJ1-5; D call uncertain. Trimming stripped 3 bases from V and 1 base from J, with 10 bases between. CDR1 MGHRA and CDR2 YSYEKL come from the germline V gene. The CDR3 contains 15 residues. CDR3 DNA: TGCGCCAGCAGCCAGGGTCATGGAAGCAATCAGCCCCAGCATTTT. It yields the protein CASSQGHGSNQPQHF.

This clone was observed a single time. This chain uses TRBV4-1 with TRBJ1-2; 7 positions agree with TRBD1. Germline CDR1 and CDR2: MGHRA and YSYEKL. J was trimmed by 5 bases and V by 0 bases; bases with no gene match: 6. The CDR3 covers 15 residues. The CDR3 is CASSQEKGQIYGYTF. The CDR3 DNA follows: TGCGCCAGCAGCCAAGAGAAGGGACAGATATATGGCTACACCTTC.

This clone turned up a few times. The chain employs TRBV29-1 and TRBJ2-7, with TRBD1 as a possible D gene (5 bases). The CDR3 has 12 amino acids. Trimming pared 8 bases from V and 1 base from J, leaving 12 bases between. The germline gives CDR1 SQVTM, CDR2 ANQGSEA. CDR3 nucleotides: TGCAGCTTCCGGAAGGGGTCCTACGAGCAGTACTTC. This encodes CSFRKGSYEQYF.

The chain has TRBV5-1 and TRBJ1-2, with D perhaps TRBD1 (5 bases). V was trimmed by 3 bases and J by 4 bases, leaving 10 bases between them. The CDR3 totals 13 residues. Germline V gene sequence: CDR1 SGHRS, CDR2 YFSETQ. This chain's CDR3 is CASSSGSFYGYTF. The DNA of the CDR3 is TGCGCCAGCAGCTCAGGGTCCTTCTATGGCTACACCTTC.

J is TRBJ1-5 and V is TRBV6-1; D is ambiguous. This CDR3 comprises 14 residues. The V gene's germline CDR1 is MNHNS and CDR2 SASEGT. Trimming stripped 2 bases from V and 8 bases from J, with 13 bases between. This CDR3 is CASSEHLGGEPQHF. The CDR3 nucleotides are TGTGCCAGCAGTGAACATCTGGGAGGTGAGCCCCAGCATTTT.

CDR3 region: CSVEVAGGVEQFF. CDR3 nucleotide sequence: TGCAGCGTTGAAGTAGCGGGGGGGGTTGAGCAGTTCTTC. The V and J genes are TRBV29-1 and TRBJ2-1; TRBD2 matches 11 bases. The V gene's germline CDR1 is SQVTM and CDR2 ANQGSEA. The CDR3 runs 13 residues. V dropped 1 base and J dropped 9; count of bases not matched to a gene: 2.

The rearrangement links TRBV29-1 to TRBJ1-6, with D unresolved. This CDR3 has 15 residues. V was clipped by 0 bases and J by 1 base, with 7 bases between them. The germline CDR1 and CDR2 sequences are SQVTM and ANQGSEA. The CDR3 sequence is CSVEDFRSYNSPLHF. CDR3 DNA sequence: TGCAGCGTTGAAGATTTCCGATCCTATAATTCACCCCTCCACTTT.

The chain is built from TRBV4-1 and TRBJ1-1; 8 bases agree with TRBD1. CDR1 and CDR2 (germline): MGHRA, YSYEKL. The CDR3 has 14 amino acids. The trim removed 2 bases at V and 4 bases at J, leaving 3 bases unmatched. The DNA of the CDR3 is TGCGCCAGCAGCCAACAGACAGGGGCCACTGAAGCTTTCTTT. This gives the protein CASSQQTGATEAFF.

This clone was recorded once. The chain employs TRBV25-1 and TRBJ2-7, with D unclear. CDR1 and CDR2 (germline): MGHDK, SYGVNS. CDR3 length equals 12 residues. V was trimmed by 6 bases and J by 4 bases, leaving 10 bases between them. CDR3 in amino acids: CASRALGYEQYF. The CDR3 coding sequence is TGTGCCAGCAGGGCCCTCGGGTACGAGCAGTACTTC.

Here the CDR3 DNA reads TGTGCCAGCAGCTCCTCCGGGAGGGACACCGGGGAGCTGTTTTTT. This gives the protein CASSSSGRDTGELFF. The chain uses TRBV7-3 and TRBJ2-2, with 8 nucleotides matching TRBD2. Germline V gene data show CDR1 as SGHTA and CDR2 as FQGTGA. Trimming cost V 4 bases and J 3 bases; bases outside gene matches: 4. CDR3 length: 15 amino acids.